These 22 T cell receptor beta chains originate from one sample sequenced in a study of beta chain features in type 1 diabetes. General study points: TCRB CDR3s from Type 1 diabetes patients were moderately but significantly shorter in all four CD4+ subsets.

No cognate antigen is known for these TCRs. Expressed TCRB transcripts were sequenced because the isolated RNA had all been reverse transcribed beforehand. Measured with immunoSEQ multiplex PCR; TCRdb has only the in-frame clones, and not every one. The sample yields over 650,000 clones, more than 12% seen once. Sequencing used naive CD4+ T cells from blood. The receptors derive from a man between 18 and 29 years old with type 1 diabetes.

The chain employs TRBV19 and TRBJ2-4, with 10 bases lining up with TRBD2. The J segment lost 6 bases and the V segment lost 5 bases, leaving 7 bases of the junction unmatched. The CDR3 has 15 amino acids. CDR1 LNHDA and CDR2 SQIVND come from the germline V gene (reference sequence). The CDR3 DNA sequence: TGTGCCAGTAGTTCCGCCGGGACTAGCGTAAACATTCAGTACTTC. It encodes CASSSAGTSVNIQYF.

This clone occurred a few times. The CDR3 spells CASSFIGTGTLEQYF. The CDR3 DNA sequence: TGTGCCAGCAGCTTTATCGGGACAGGGACCCTCGAGCAGTACTTC. The rearrangement links TRBV7-9 to TRBJ2-7; 9 bases fit TRBD1. The germline CDR1 and CDR2 sequences are SEHNR and FQNEAQ (reference sequence). With 3 bases clipped from V and 6 bases from J, the junction kept 9 bases outside the gene matches. This CDR3 contains 15 residues. Full variable domain (missing parts from reference TRBV7-9 and TRBJ2-7): DTGVSQNPRHKITKRGQNVTFRCDPISEHNRLYWYRQTLGQGPEFLTYFQNEAQLEKSRLLSDRFSAERPKGSFSTLEIQRTEQGDSAMYLCASSFIGTGTLEQYFGPGTRLTVT.

The chain combines TRBV9 with TRBJ2-5, with 9 bases matching TRBD2. The CDR3 consists of 16 residues. With V trimmed by 5 bases and J by 1 base, 9 bases remained unmatched. The V gene's germline CDR1 is SGDLS and CDR2 YYNGEE. CDR3 region: CASSSHTAGGQETQYF. The CDR3 nucleotides read TGTGCCAGCAGTTCACACACAGCGGGGGGCCAAGAGACCCAGTACTTC.

This clone came up a few times. The rearrangement links TRBV14 to TRBJ1-5; D is uncertain. Germline assignment: CDR1 SGHDN and CDR2 FVKESK. The CDR3 consists of 13 residues. V lost 1 base and J 5 bases, leaving 6 bases between the germline ends. The CDR3: CASSQGRYQPQHF. CDR3 nucleotide sequence: TGTGCCAGCAGCCAAGGCCGCTATCAGCCCCAGCATTTT.

This clone was counted only a few times. The chain uses TRBV28 and TRBJ1-2; tentative D call: TRBD1 (5 bases). The CDR3 is made up of 13 amino acids. Between the trimmed V and J ends, which lost 5 bases and 8 bases, there was a span of 15 bases. Germline CDR1 reads MDHEN; CDR2 reads SYDVKM. The CDR3 nucleotides read TGTGCCAGCAGTCCGGGACCCCGGATGGGCTACACCTTC. Amino acids: CASSPGPRMGYTF.

This clone has only a few counts. This same CDR3 is encoded by further DNA sequences in the sample. The rearrangement joins TRBV18 to TRBJ2-3; D ambiguous. Germline V lookup: CDR1 KGHSH, CDR2 LQKENI. The CDR3 contains 12 residues. Trimming removed 3 bases from V and 2 bases from J, with 3 bases in between. This CDR3 reads CASSPTTDTQYF. The CDR3 region has the DNA TGTGCCAGCTCACCGACCACAGATACGCAGTATTTT.

In its sample, this clone was seen a few times. This rearrangement joins TRBV13 to TRBJ2-7; 9 bases match TRBD1. The CDR3 runs 12 residues. Per germline, CDR1 PRHDT and CDR2 FYEKMQ (reference sequence). V gave up 6 bases and J gave up 5 bases; unmatched junction bases: 2. The CDR3, as DNA: TGTGCCAGCAGGGACAGGGGTAACGAGCAGTACTTC. The encoded protein is CASRDRGNEQYF.

This clone was seen a handful of times. The rearrangement joins TRBV18 to TRBJ1-5; 9 nucleotides match TRBD1. Trimming cost V 5 bases and J 4 bases; bases outside gene matches: 6. The CDR3 covers 15 residues. CDR1 and CDR2 (germline): KGHSH, LQKENI. CDR3 sequence: CASSVTGGGNQPQHF. CDR3 bases: TGTGCCAGCTCAGTAACAGGGGGCGGGAATCAGCCCCAGCATTTT.

CDR3 sequence reads: CAPNQGSDTQYF. The CDR3, as DNA: TGTGCCCCCAACCAGGGATCAGATACGCAGTATTTT. The chain uses TRBV2 and TRBJ2-3; possible D gene TRBD1, 5 bases. Germline lookup yields CDR1 SNHLY and CDR2 FYNNEI. CDR3 length: 12 amino acids. V shed 11 bases and J shed 4 bases, with 13 bases lying between them.

This clone was observed a handful of times. The J gene is TRBJ2-1, the V gene TRBV25-1; no clear D. In germline, CDR1 is MGHDK, CDR2 SYGVNS. This CDR3 region has 14 residues. V gave up 6 bases and J gave up 6 bases, with 15 bases separating them. In nucleotides, the CDR3 is TGTGCCAGCAGCGCTTCCCGGTACCGCAATGAGCAGTTCTTC. Protein product: CASSASRYRNEQFF.

The chain uses TRBV29-1 and TRBJ1-2; 9 bases are shared with TRBD1. The CDR3 has 13 residues. With 4 bases clipped from V and 3 bases from J, the junction kept 3 bases outside the gene matches. The germline CDR1 and CDR2 sequences are SQVTM and ANQGSEA. The chain's CDR3 is CSVVRTGDYGYTF. For the CDR3, the DNA is TGCAGCGTTGTTAGGACAGGGGACTATGGCTACACCTTC.

In its sample, this clone was seen a few times. The chain uses TRBV5-1 and TRBJ2-1, with D possibly TRBD2 on 6 matching bases. V dropped 0 bases and J dropped 5 bases, with 12 bases sitting between them. The CDR3 runs to 15 residues. Germline V gene lookup returns CDR1 SGHRS and CDR2 YFSETQ. The CDR3 coding sequence is TGCGCCAGCAGCTTGGAGGGGACTCCGAACAATGAGCAGTTCTTC. Translated: CASSLEGTPNNEQFF.

This clone appeared a few times. V gene TRBV6-1 combines with J gene TRBJ2-3; TRBD2 might be the D (5 bases). Germline CDR1 reads MNHNS; CDR2 reads SASEGT. The ends were cut back, 3 bases at V and 2 bases at J, with 21 bases in the middle. CDR3 length: 18 amino acids. In DNA, the CDR3 is TGTGCCAGCAGTGATGCGGGCTCGGGGATCCGAAACACAGATACGCAGTATTTT. Translation gives CASSDAGSGIRNTDTQYF.

The V and J genes are TRBV20-1 and TRBJ2-1, with D perhaps TRBD2 (6 bases). V was clipped by 6 bases and J by 14 bases, with 17 bases between them. This CDR3 contains 11 residues. Germline CDR1 reads DFQATT; CDR2 reads SNEGSKA (reference sequence). In nucleotides, the CDR3 is TGCAGTGCAGACCCCCGACGGGAGAAGTTCTTC. Protein product: CSADPRREKFF.

This clone has just a few counts. The J gene is TRBJ2-7, the V gene TRBV18; 7 nucleotides line up with TRBD1. The germline V gene has CDR1 KGHSH and CDR2 LQKENI. This CDR3 has 14 amino acids. The ends lost 3 bases at V and 0 bases at J; junction bases unmatched: 2. The CDR3 coding sequence is TGTGCCAGCTCACCGACAGGGAACTCCTACGAGCAGTACTTC. This codes for CASSPTGNSYEQYF.

The genes are TRBV4-2 and TRBJ2-6, with unresolved D. V lost 3 bases and J 1 base, leaving 10 bases between the germline ends. Germline CDR1 and CDR2: LGHNA and YNFKEQ. CDR3 length: 16 amino acids. CDR3 loop: CASSQVGSSGANVLTF. As DNA, the CDR3 is TGTGCCAGCAGCCAGGTCGGGTCATCTGGGGCCAACGTCCTGACTTTC.

The rearrangement uses TRBV19 and TRBJ1-2; TRBD1 might be the D (5 bases). CDR3 size: 12 residues. The V gene lost 5 bases and the J gene lost 8 bases, with 12 bases spanning the gap. Germline V gene lookup returns CDR1 LNHDA and CDR2 SQIVND (reference sequence). This CDR3 reads CASSYEGRGYTF. The CDR3 nucleotides are TGTGCCAGTAGTTACGAGGGACGAGGCTACACCTTC. The variable domain in full, with the rest retrieved from reference TRBV19 and TRBJ1-2, is DGGITQSPKYLFRKEGQNVTLSCEQNLNHDAMYWYRQDPGQGLRLIYYSQIVNDFQKGDIAEGYSVSREKKESFPLTVTSAQKNPTAFYLCASSYEGRGYTFGSGTRLTVV.

This clone was counted between two and nine times. V and J are TRBV28 and TRBJ2-1, with 12 positions matching TRBD2. CDR1 MDHEN and CDR2 SYDVKM come from the germline V gene. V lost 3 bases and J lost 8; bases outside the gene matches: 8. The CDR3 spans 16 residues. The CDR3 region is CASSFAASGGVHEQFF. The CDR3 DNA reads as TGTGCCAGCAGTTTTGCGGCTAGCGGGGGGGTGCATGAGCAGTTCTTC.

V usage is TRBV5-1 and J usage is TRBJ2-1; D call uncertain. This CDR3 is built from 15 residues. Deletions cut 0 bases from V and 4 bases from J, with 11 bases between. Germline CDR1 reads SGHRS; CDR2 reads YFSETQ. The CDR3 region is CASSLDKLGYNEQFF. DNA for the CDR3: TGCGCCAGCAGCTTGGACAAGCTTGGTTACAATGAGCAGTTCTTC.

The chain employs TRBV5-6 and TRBJ2-4, with D possibly called TRBD1 or TRBD2 (5 bases each). Trimming left V 2 bases short and J 1 base short, with 10 bases between. Germline CDR1 SGHDT, CDR2 YYEEEE. This CDR3 comprises 15 residues. For the CDR3, the DNA is TGTGCCAGCAGCTTCCTGGGGGACGCCAAAAACATTCAGTACTTC. As protein: CASSFLGDAKNIQYF.

J is TRBJ2-4 and V is TRBV6-5; D tentatively reads TRBD1 or TRBD2 (5 bases each). This CDR3 comprises 14 residues. The V and J ends lost 2 bases and 0 bases respectively, with 5 bases between them. Germline V gene data show CDR1 as MNHEY and CDR2 as SVGAGI. CDR3 in DNA: TGTGCCAGCAGTTACGGGACAGCCAAAAACATTCAGTACTTC. It translates to CASSYGTAKNIQYF.

This clone came up a few times. The gene calls are TRBV20-1 and TRBJ1-1; TRBD1 is a possible D gene (6 bases). CDR1 is DFQATT and CDR2 is SNEGSKA in the germline V gene (reference sequence). The CDR3 runs to 11 residues. The V gene lost 8 bases and the J gene lost 4 bases, with 11 bases spanning the gap. CDR3 amino acids: CSPRGGTEAFF. The CDR3 coding sequence is TGCAGTCCGCGAGGGGGCACTGAAGCTTTCTTT.